This record concerns one T cell receptor beta chain sequence. Its specificity is not known. V gave up 6 bases and J gave up 4 bases, with 9 bases separating them. The V gene's germline CDR1 is MNHEY and CDR2 SMNVEV (reference sequence). The CDR3 has 12 residues. The protocol was immunoSEQ multiplex PCR, while the TCRdb copy is restricted to in-frame clones and leaves out a portion. The sample consists of around 150,000 clones, 90% of them appearing once. This sample was included in a study of T cell responses to AZD1222 COVID-19 vaccine. Study results and limitations: There were mostly white British donors and more females than males, and clonal diversity was possibly underestimated.

The receptor comes from an adult in good health. Sequenced here: peripheral blood, sampled on day 0 of AZD1222 vaccination. The chain combines TRBV27 with TRBJ2-5, with D possibly being TRBD1 or TRBD2 (5 bases each). This CDR3 reads CASRTGPETQYF. DNA of the CDR3: TGTGCCAGCAGGACGGGGCCAGAGACCCAGTACTTC.